The rows below give T cell receptor beta chains drawn from one sample of a study of blood T cells in healthy people across ages. MiXCR, run by TCRdb on the 5' RACE reads, gives a single entry per CDR3 protein. Of 550,000 to 700,000 distinct CDR3 sequences listed, 25% to 30% are singletons. Sequencing was done on a sample of blood. The receptors were gathered from a woman in her 70s in good health. Each CDR3 is given with its conserved first and last residue. A D gene is named only where the DNA matches it firmly. Rows may omit the clone size; those that give it use once, few, many or a size class.

>-|TRBJ2-1|TRBD1|TRBV23-1
CASSQPDRDRSYNEQFF
TGCGCCAGCAGTCAGCCCGACCGGGACAGAAGCTACAATGAGCAGTTCTTC
>-|TRBJ1-2|-|TRBV7-3
CASSLYLMTAEGFTF
TGTGCCAGCAGCTTATACCTTATGACAGCCGAGGGGTTCACCTTC
>-|TRBJ1-5|TRBD1|TRBV30
CAWSRQGARGQPQHF
TGTGCCTGGAGTAGACAGGGGGCTAGGGGTCAGCCCCAGCATTTT
>few|TRBJ1-2|-|TRBV5-5
CASSLSLDVGYTF
TGTGCCAGCAGCTTGTCCCTTGATGTTGGCTACACCTTC
>-|TRBJ2-7|-|TRBV7-8
CASSLVIGGPQYEQYF
TGTGCCAGCAGCTTAGTCATCGGGGGACCGCAGTACGAGCAGTACTTC
>few|TRBJ2-3|-|TRBV4-2
CASSHSRGDTDTQYF
TGTGCCAGCAGCCACTCAAGGGGGGACACAGATACGCAGTATTTT
>-|TRBJ2-4|-|TRBV7-2
CASSQTGAKNIQYF
TGTGCCAGCAGCCAGACAGGAGCCAAAAACATTCAGTACTTC
>-|TRBJ2-3|TRBD2|TRBV7-9
CASSPSGLVTDTQYF
TGTGCCAGCAGCCCCTCGGGACTAGTCACAGATACGCAGTATTTT
>-|TRBJ2-7|-|TRBV29-1
CSVGDGPYEQYF
TGCAGCGTTGGGGACGGGCCCTACGAGCAGTACTTC
>-|TRBJ2-7|-|TRBV20-1
CSANSRRGSYEQYF
TGCAGTGCTAATTCCAGGCGCGGAAGCTACGAGCAGTACTTC
>few|TRBJ2-7|-|TRBV20-1
CSAKSVNGDYEQYF
TGCAGTGCTAAGAGTGTAAACGGAGACTACGAGCAGTACTTC
>-|TRBJ1-6|-|TRBV25-1
CASSDYGRTVLHF
TGTGCCAGCAGTGATTACGGCCGTACGGTCCTCCACTTT
>many|TRBJ2-5|-|TRBV5-1
CASSLGGQFQETQYF
TGCGCCAGCAGCTTGGGAGGTCAGTTCCAAGAGACCCAGTACTTC
>-|TRBJ2-7|-|TRBV5-1
CASSPLGLEQYF
TGCGCCAGCAGCCCGCTGGGGCTCGAGCAGTACTTC
>once|TRBJ2-6|-|TRBV7-9
CASSPRRFSGANVLTF
TGTGCCAGCAGCCCCAGGCGCTTCTCTGGGGCCAACGTCCTGACTTTC
>-|TRBJ2-7|TRBD1|TRBV10-1
CASSLTRDRHYEQYF
TGCGCCAGCAGCCTAACCCGGGACAGGCACTACGAGCAGTACTTC
>-|TRBJ1-1|-|TRBV5-1
CASRWGGSGTEAFF
TGCGCCAGCCGCTGGGGGGGAAGTGGCACTGAAGCTTTCTTT
>few|TRBJ1-2|-|TRBV20-1
CSASNPNYGYTF
TGCAGTGCTAGTAACCCTAACTATGGCTACACCTTC